This T cell receptor beta chain originates from a study of blood T cells in healthy people across ages. As for the study in general: About one barcoded beta molecule per two T cells was captured by template switching. Study results and limitations: Long-lived donors exceeded aged donors in naive CD4+ cells and diversity.

V was cut by 1 base and J by 2 bases, with 15 bases left in between. The CDR3 is 16 amino acids. Germline V gives CDR1 LGHDT, CDR2 YNNKEL (reference sequence). About this clonotype: As yet, its antigen is unknown.

A second PCR, run for roughly 7 to 11 cycles, used a sample-barcoded 5' primer plus a J-beta primer mix. One entry per CDR3 protein results from TCRdb running MiXCR on the 5' RACE reads. The sample lists about 1 million distinct CDR3 sequences; under 45% were seen once. This clonotype was sampled from a woman aged 55-75 years in good health. What was sequenced was blood. This chain uses TRBV3-1 with TRBJ2-7; a possible D gene is TRBD1 (5 bases). CDR3 sequence: CASSQGWGVLTYEQYF. Written as DNA, the CDR3 is TGTGCCAGCAGCCAAGGGTGGGGCGTCCTGACCTACGAGCAGTACTTC.